Sequencing of this T cell receptor (beta chain) was carried out in a study of regulatory T cells in long-lasting Graves disease. Between the trimmed V and J ends, which lost 6 bases and 8 bases, there was a span of 14 bases. The CDR3 has 13 amino acids. Germline-derived CDR1 and CDR2 are SGHTA and FQGTGA. Regarding time point: newly diagnosed GD, antithyroid drugs for less than 3 months. PBMC RNA served as the TCR library source. An endocrinology department located in Xi'an, China, was where the patients came from. Construction of the TCR beta libraries employed iRepertoire HTBI primers in conjunction with Arm-PCR of CDR3 regions. Each CDR3 protein is one row after TCRdb ran MiXCR on the multiplex PCR reads. The sample holds hundreds of thousands of distinct CDR3 sequences; about 16% are singletons and the top ten take 20% to 25%. This sample was also put to use in a study of T cells in Graves' hyperthyroidism and ophthalmopathy.

This sample comprised peripheral blood mononuclear cells (PBMCs), obtained at new diagnosis, from a patient treated with antithyroid drugs. The chain uses TRBV7-3 and TRBJ2-1; D gene ambiguous. This sequence was found in a woman aged 40 to 65 with Graves disease. In DNA, the CDR3 is TGTGCCAGCAGGCTTCCATCGTCTGATGAGCAGTTCTTC. Encoded protein: CASRLPSSDEQFF. The variable domain in full, completed from reference TRBV7-3 and TRBJ2-1, reads GAGVSQTPSNKVTEKGKYVELRCDPISGHTALYWYRQSLGQGPEFLIYFQGTGAADDSGLPNDRFFAVRPEGSVSTLKIQRTERGDSAVYLCASRLPSSDEQFFGPGTRLTVL.